The 8 T cell receptor beta chains listed next were all sequenced from one sample in a study of Graves' ophthalmopathy and Graves' hyperthyroidism. CDR3 regions of TCR beta were amplified from RNA transcripts. An initial RT-PCR round employing HTBI primers preceded a second-round multiplex PCR. MiXCR, run by TCRdb on the multiplex PCR reads, gives a single entry per CDR3 protein. The data contain about 550,000 distinct CDR3 sequences, 39% of them singletons. Sequencing was done on a sample of peripheral blood or thyroid tissue (not recorded which). These receptors all come from an adult man with Graves' hyperthyroidism.

With regard to this clonotype: With a much larger clone just one base away, this may be a read error. The chain joins TRBV11-3 to TRBJ2-6, with 9 positions matching TRBD1. The CDR3 is made up of 18 amino acids. V lost 5 bases, J lost 5 bases, and 13 bases stayed unmatched. Germline CDR1 and CDR2: SGHNT and YENEEA. The CDR3 protein is CASSPWTGAPSRANVLTF. The CDR3, as DNA: TGTGCCAGCAGCCCCTGGACAGGGGCGCCATCTAGGGCCAACGTCCTGACTTTC.

This clonotype was seen at least ten times. The rearrangement uses TRBV7-9 and TRBJ2-5; 11 nucleotides line up with TRBD1. V was pared by 8 bases and J by 5 bases, with 4 bases of the junction left unmatched. Germline CDR1 reads SEHNR; CDR2 reads FQNEAQ (reference sequence). This CDR3 is 13 amino acids long. The CDR3 loop reads CASGQGAGETQYF. CDR3 coding DNA: TGTGCCAGCGGACAGGGGGCTGGGGAGACCCAGTACTTC.

This clonotype was counted a few times. This sequence joins TRBV20-1 and TRBJ1-1, with D possibly TRBD1 on 6 matching bases. Germline V gene data show CDR1 as DFQATT and CDR2 as SNEGSKA (reference sequence). This CDR3 has 15 amino acids. The ends were cut back, 2 bases at V and 7 bases at J, with 20 bases in the middle. Here the CDR3 reads CSARHQGWGSGEAFF. The CDR3 DNA is TGCAGTGCTAGACATCAGGGGTGGGGGAGCGGTGAAGCTTTCTTT.

This clonotype appeared a few times. A much larger clone sits a single nucleotide away, making a read error possible. The CDR3 end shows no conserved phenylalanine or tryptophan, and so a read error is likely. V gene TRBV20-1 combines with J gene TRBJ1-2, with D uncertain. The CDR3 has 11 residues. The germline V and J ends were trimmed by 2 bases and 6 bases, with 7 bases remaining between them. CDR1 and CDR2 from the germline V gene are DFQATT and SNEGSKA (reference sequence). This chain's CDR3 is CSARRQDGYTS. The CDR3 region has the DNA TGCAGTGCTAGACGTCAGGATGGCTACACCTCC.

This chain uses TRBV29-1 with TRBJ2-7; 10 nucleotides match TRBD1. V lost 7 bases and J lost 2; bases outside the gene matches: 2. There are 12 residues in the CDR3. Germline V gene data show CDR1 as SQVTM and CDR2 as ANQGSEA. CDR3 in DNA: TGCAGCGCCGGACAGGGGGCCTACGAGCAGTACTTC. Translation: CSAGQGAYEQYF.

J is TRBJ2-3 and V is TRBV7-2; TRBD1 might be the D (6 bases). The CDR3 is 17 amino acids. Germline loops: CDR1 SGHTA, CDR2 FQGNSA. V was trimmed by 5 bases and J by 2 bases, leaving 20 bases between them. The DNA of the CDR3 is TGTGCCAGCAGCCCGCCGGGCAGGGGATTCTTCACAGATACGCAGTATTTT. Amino acid sequence: CASSPPGRGFFTDTQYF.

Comments on this clonotype: The CDR3 end shows no conserved phenylalanine or tryptophan, and so a read error is likely. The DNA is left out, because the CDR3 cannot be placed on it with certainty; the CDR3 is given as TCRdb lists it. This chain links TRBV10-3 with TRBJ2-6. Germline CDR1 ENHRY, CDR2 SYGVKD. The CDR3 is made up of 8 amino acids, end residues included. This chain's CDR3 is CAISERFS.

The table lists this clonotype with many counts. The CDR3 DNA is TGTGCCAGCAGTGATACGGGTACCCTCTCCTACGAGCAGTACTTC. Amino acid sequence: CASSDTGTLSYEQYF. The gene calls are TRBV6-1 and TRBJ2-7, with D uncertain. The germline CDR1 and CDR2 sequences are MNHNS and SASEGT. The CDR3 is made up of 15 amino acids. Between the trimmed V and J ends, which lost 3 bases and 0 bases, there was a span of 12 bases.